This TCR beta chain was documented in a study of sequential checkpoint blockade in melanoma. Turning to the study itself: Randomization was 1:1 between first-line nivolumab→ipilimumab and ipilimumab→nivolumab. After both sequences, patients received maintenance nivolumab.

Some clones are missing from TCRdb's copy, which holds only in-frame ones; the method was immunoSEQ multiplex PCR. The repertoire holds around 39,000 clones, with about four fifths as singletons. Trimming removed 0 bases at V and 4 bases at J, with 8 bases between. CDR3 length: 14 amino acids. Germline CDR1 is SGDLS and CDR2 is YYNGEE. Treatment denoted: randomized to nivolumab then ipilimumab (arm A) or the reverse (arm B). PBMC sorting kept live CD3+CD8+ cells without CD19 or CD56. The receptor was isolated from a human donor with melanoma. Specimen: CD8+ T cells sorted from blood (inferred from file names), collected from a patient given nivolumab and ipilimumab in sequence. The V call is TRBV9, the J call TRBJ1-3; TRBD1 might be the D (6 bases). CDR3 bases: TGTGCCAGCAGCGTAGTAACAGGGGGAAACACCATATATTTT. It specifies CASSVVTGGNTIYF.